This T cell receptor beta chain emerged from a study of OX40 agonist ivuxolimab in advanced cancers. Study at large: Three partial responders included one hepatocellular carcinoma patient and two cutaneous melanoma patients.

The data were produced by immunoSEQ multiplex PCR, yet TCRdb's version contains in-frame clones alone and is incomplete. Among approximately 82,000 clones listed, over 70% were seen once. The study's findings and limits: CD8+ T cells showed, on average, more clonal expansion than CD4+ cells.

The germline V gene encodes CDR1 KGHSH and CDR2 LQKENI. V gave up 2 bases and J gave up 0 bases, with 12 bases separating them. The CDR3 consists of 16 residues. Comments on this clone: The antigen remains unidentified.

The sample consisted of CD4+ or CD8+ T cells sorted from blood, taken in a trial of the OX40 agonist ivuxolimab. The source is an adult with an advanced solid tumor such as melanoma, head and neck, liver or kidney cancer. The chain recombines TRBV18 with TRBJ2-3; D is possibly TRBD1 or TRBD2 (5 bases each). The CDR3 nucleotides read TGTGCCAGCTCACCATCCGGGGACCCCAGCACAGATACGCAGTATTTT. Its protein product is CASSPSGDPSTDTQYF.